Following are 21 T cell receptor beta chains from one sample sequenced in a study of breast tumors, draining lymph nodes, adjacent tissues. Breast cancer patients provided tissue from their axillary draining lymph nodes. TCRdb processed the multiplex PCR reads anew with MiXCR; each CDR3 protein has one entry. This table holds over 200,000 distinct CDR3 sequences, 30% to 35% found once. Material for sequencing was axillary lymph node tissue. The receptors originated from a female donor with breast cancer. Some clones in this sample may be carry-over from other donors' samples.

This chain joins TRBV7-9 and TRBJ2-1, with D possibly called TRBD1 or TRBD2 (5 bases each). V was trimmed by 5 bases and J by 7 bases, leaving 21 bases between them. This CDR3 spans 16 amino acids. The germline V gene has CDR1 SEHNR and CDR2 FQNEAQ (reference sequence). CDR3 region: CASSLRAGVEGNEQFF. DNA for the CDR3: TGTGCCAGCAGCCTACGGGCAGGCGTTGAGGGGAATGAGCAGTTCTTC.

This chain links TRBV25-1 with TRBJ1-2, with 7 positions matching TRBD1. CDR3 length equals 16 residues. Trimming cost V 4 bases and J 3 bases; bases outside gene matches: 11. The germline V gene has CDR1 MGHDK and CDR2 SYGVNS. In DNA, the CDR3 is TGTGCCAGCAGTGCTATAGGGACAGCATTATACTATGGCTACACCTTC. As protein: CASSAIGTALYYGYTF.

This clonotype was detected ten times or more. J is TRBJ2-7 and V is TRBV5-1; TRBD1 aligns across 7 bases. V shed 1 base, J shed 6 bases, and the junction held 7 bases outside the gene matches. The CDR3 sequence is 14 residues long. The germline V gene has CDR1 SGHRS and CDR2 YFSETQ. The CDR3 reads CASSLTRGRSEQYF. In nucleotides, the CDR3 is TGCGCCAGCAGCTTGACAAGGGGGCGATCCGAGCAGTACTTC.

This clonotype was counted many times. V is TRBV19 and J is TRBJ1-2, with D unresolved. In germline, CDR1 is LNHDA, CDR2 SQIVND (reference sequence). V was clipped by 3 bases and J by 5 bases, with 10 bases between them. The CDR3 loop spans 13 amino acids. This chain's CDR3 is CASSILGGYGYTF. The CDR3 DNA is TGTGCCAGTAGTATCTTGGGAGGATATGGCTACACCTTC.

This clonotype was observed a few times. This chain uses TRBV7-9 with TRBJ2-5; no clear D gene. The CDR3 sequence is 13 residues long. Germline V lookup: CDR1 SEHNR, CDR2 FQNEAQ (reference sequence). V lost 8 bases and J 0 bases, leaving 10 bases between the germline ends. The CDR3 DNA reads TGTGCCAGCTGTTTGGGATACCAAGAGACCCAGTACTTC. Translated, it gives CASCLGYQETQYF.

This clonotype was recorded many times. This rearrangement joins TRBV19 to TRBJ1-5; no reliable D call. CDR1 and CDR2 from the germline V gene are LNHDA and SQIVND (reference sequence). The CDR3 length is 12 residues. The V and J ends lost 3 bases and 4 bases respectively, with 4 bases between them. This CDR3 is CASSIGNQPQHF. The CDR3 DNA reads TGTGCCAGTAGTATCGGTAATCAGCCCCAGCATTTT.

In this sample, this clonotype turned up many times. This chain connects TRBV7-6 to TRBJ2-3; no firm D call. V lost 3 bases to trimming and J lost 4 bases, with 5 bases between them. The CDR3 runs to 12 residues. Germline V gene lookup returns CDR1 SGHVS and CDR2 FNYEAQ. Written as DNA, the CDR3 is TGTGCCAGCAGCTTGAGCCCAGATACGCAGTATTTT. Translated: CASSLSPDTQYF.

This chain connects TRBV20-1 to TRBJ2-5, with D possibly being TRBD1 or TRBD2 (6 bases each). This CDR3 has 15 amino acids. Germline CDR1 DFQATT, CDR2 SNEGSKA (reference sequence). V shed 0 bases and J shed 6 bases, with 17 bases lying between them. CDR3 residues: CSARDRRRGEKTQYF. The CDR3 DNA sequence: TGCAGTGCTAGAGATAGGAGAAGGGGGGAGAAGACCCAGTACTTC.

As DNA, the CDR3 is TGTGCCACCAGTGATGGACGGGTGGGCAGGGTTAATGAGCAGTTCTTC. It is translated as CATSDGRVGRVNEQFF. The chain uses TRBV24-1 and TRBJ2-1, with a possible D match to TRBD1 (5 bases). CDR1 and CDR2 (germline): KGHDR, SFDVKD. The CDR3 is 16 amino acids. Trimming removed 3 bases at V and 7 bases at J, with 18 bases between.

This clonotype was counted between two and nine times. The V gene is TRBV19, the J gene TRBJ2-1, with 10 bases identical to TRBD1. This CDR3 region has 14 residues. J was trimmed by 7 bases and V by 3 bases; bases with no gene match: 3. Germline V gene sequence: CDR1 LNHDA, CDR2 SQIVND (reference sequence). CDR3 protein: CASSIGTGVNEQFF. For the CDR3, the DNA is TGTGCCAGTAGTATCGGGACAGGGGTGAATGAGCAGTTCTTC.

The chain joins TRBV12-3 or TRBV12-4 to TRBJ2-1; 10 bases are shared with TRBD2. The CDR3 contains 18 residues. With 6 bases clipped from V and 1 base from J, the junction kept 12 bases outside the gene matches. The CDR3 loop reads CASRKEREGLGSYNEQFF. DNA for the CDR3: TGTGCCAGCAGAAAAGAGCGGGAGGGCCTTGGTTCCTACAATGAGCAGTTCTTC.

This clonotype was seen ten or more times. The rearrangement uses TRBV20-1 and TRBJ2-3; 10 bases agree with TRBD2. V shed 6 bases, J shed 1 base, and the junction held 10 bases outside the gene matches. The CDR3 sequence is 16 residues long. Germline values: CDR1 DFQATT, CDR2 SNEGSKA (reference sequence). This CDR3 is CSAREIAGGRTDTQYF. CDR3 in DNA: TGCAGTGCCAGGGAAATAGCGGGGGGCCGCACAGATACGCAGTATTTT.

In this sample, this clonotype turned up many times. This chain connects TRBV12-3 or TRBV12-4 to TRBJ2-5; no reliable D call. V gave up 0 bases and J gave up 4 bases, with 9 bases separating them. This CDR3 is 14 amino acids long. CDR3 nucleotides: TGTGCCAGCAGTTTAGCGGCGAGCAGAGAGACCCAGTACTTC. Residues: CASSLAASRETQYF.

At least ten counts were recorded for this clonotype. The chain employs TRBV19 and TRBJ1-3; TRBD1 might be the D (5 bases). V lost 3 bases to trimming and J lost 0 bases, with 21 bases between them. Germline V CDR1 and CDR2: LNHDA, SQIVND (reference sequence). CDR3 length equals 19 residues. As DNA, the CDR3 is TGTGCCAGTAGTATTAGGGGCCGCGAAGGGATACACTCTGGAAACACCATATATTTT. As protein: CASSIRGREGIHSGNTIYF.

This clonotype came up many times. The chain uses TRBV11-1 and TRBJ2-1; no clear D gene. Germline loops: CDR1 SGHAT, CDR2 FQDESV (reference sequence). Trimming took 0 bases from V and 6 from J, leaving 9 bases between them. The CDR3 is 14 residues long. CDR3 in DNA: TGTGCCAGCAGCTTAGCGGGGAATCGCAATGAGCAGTTCTTC. This sequence encodes CASSLAGNRNEQFF.

This clonotype was seen repeatedly, ten times or more. V is TRBV3-1 and J is TRBJ2-7; D is possibly TRBD1 or TRBD2 (5 bases each). Deletions cut 4 bases from V and 4 bases from J, with 11 bases between. This CDR3 region has 13 residues. Germline CDR1 and CDR2: LGHDT and YNNKEL (reference sequence). CDR3 loop: CASSRNWGYEQYF. CDR3 sequence (DNA): TGTGCCAGCAGCCGAAATTGGGGGTACGAGCAGTACTTC.

This sequence joins TRBV5-1 and TRBJ2-1, with TRBD2 matching over 11 bases. There are 16 residues in the CDR3. From germline, CDR1 is SGHRS and CDR2 YFSETQ. Trimming took 2 bases from V and 4 from J; bases not matched to a gene: 5. The CDR3 region has the DNA TGCGCCAGCAGCTTCACGGGACTAGCGGAGTACAATGAGCAGTTCTTC. Its protein product is CASSFTGLAEYNEQFF.

There are many counts of this clonotype. The V and J genes are TRBV7-2 and TRBJ2-7; no clear D gene. Germline V gives CDR1 SGHTA, CDR2 FQGNSA. V gave up 5 bases and J gave up 2 bases, with 10 bases separating them. The CDR3 has 13 amino acids. This CDR3 reads CASSPAVPYEQYF. Written as DNA, the CDR3 is TGTGCCAGCAGCCCGGCGGTCCCCTACGAGCAGTACTTC.

Only a few counts were recorded for this clonotype. In DNA form, the CDR3 reads TGTGCCAGCACCCAGCAGGGTCCGAATCAGCCCCAGCATTTT. This gives the protein CASTQQGPNQPQHF. The gene calls are TRBV6-5 and TRBJ1-5, with a tentative D call TRBD1 (5 bases). The germline V gene has CDR1 MNHEY and CDR2 SVGAGI. The CDR3 length is 14 residues. The V and J ends lost 7 bases and 4 bases respectively, with 14 bases between them.

At least ten counts were recorded for this clonotype. V is TRBV19 and J is TRBJ1-2; D gene unclear. Germline-derived CDR1 and CDR2 are LNHDA and SQIVND (reference sequence). Trimming left V 7 bases short and J 4 bases short, with 16 bases between. The CDR3 extends over 14 amino acids. The CDR3 DNA sequence: TGTGCCAGTACCTATGCCGGCCCTCTCTATGGCTACACCTTC. It yields the protein CASTYAGPLYGYTF. Filled out from reference TRBV19 and TRBJ1-2, the complete variable domain reads DGGITQSPKYLFRKEGQNVTLSCEQNLNHDAMYWYRQDPGQGLRLIYYSQIVNDFQKGDIAEGYSVSREKKESFPLTVTSAQKNPTAFYLCASTYAGPLYGYTFGSGTRLTVV.

This clonotype was seen ten or more times. This chain links TRBV2 with TRBJ2-1; 8 nucleotides line up with TRBD2. The V segment lost 6 bases and the J segment 5 bases; nucleotides outside the gene matches: 12. The CDR3 has 16 amino acids. Germline CDR1 reads SNHLY; CDR2 reads FYNNEI. CDR3 residues: CASRVLAGGGNNEQFF. DNA for the CDR3: TGTGCCAGCAGAGTCCTGGCGGGGGGTGGGAACAATGAGCAGTTCTTC.